The clone carrying this T cell receptor (beta chain) was picked up many times. The antigen remains unidentified. Primers used in a second PCR of roughly 6 to 12 cycles were a sample-barcoded 5' primer and a J-beta primer mix. MiXCR, applied by TCRdb to the 5' RACE reads, yields one record per CDR3 protein. The profile covers over 550,000 distinct CDR3 sequences, with under 30% appearing a single time and 15% to 18% taken by the ten largest. The sample belongs to a study of blood T cells in healthy people across ages. Study findings and constraints: With age, beta diversity per million T cells declined roughly linearly, significantly by 40. Leaving the PBMCs unsorted stopped any conclusive comparison of naive versus antigen-experienced cells.

The draw of peripheral blood yielded about 9.4 milliliters from each donor. The length of the CDR3 is 15 residues. The J segment lost 4 bases and the V segment lost 6 bases, leaving 9 bases of the junction unmatched. Per germline, CDR1 MNHEY and CDR2 SVGEGT. The receptor was isolated from an elderly woman in good health. The material sequenced was blood. The chain has TRBV6-2 or TRBV6-3 and TRBJ1-5, with 7 bases fitting TRBD1. CDR3 protein: CASRPVAGGNQPQHF. The CDR3 DNA is TGTGCCAGCAGGCCCGTGGCAGGGGGAAATCAGCCCCAGCATTTT.